Below, one TCR beta chain is given with its context. Its antigen is as yet unknown. The study enrolled healthy HIV-negative adults without recent acute infections or vaccinations as donors. The protocol was immunoSEQ multiplex PCR, while the TCRdb copy is restricted to in-frame clones and leaves out a portion. The sample gives around 2,000,000 clones, approximately 95% of which show up once; 0.1% to 0.15% is in the top ten. The data were taken from a study of shared clonotypes between healthy human individuals. Findings of the study overall: Among donors, sharing of clonotypes was expected to be affected by sequencing depth.

The CDR3 is 16 amino acids. CDR1 is SGHTA and CDR2 is FQGNSA in the germline V gene. V shed 4 bases and J shed 3 bases, with 18 bases lying between them. The clonotype comes from a man between 18 and 35 years old in good health. V is TRBV7-2 and J is TRBJ1-2, with D unresolved. The sample taken for sequencing was naive CD4+ T cells sorted from blood. Indicated subset: CD45RA+ positively selected. DNA for the CDR3: TGTGCCAGCAGCTCCCCCTTAGGTCTACGATACTATGGCTACACCTTC. It specifies CASSSPLGLRYYGYTF. The variable domain in full, completed from reference TRBV7-2 and TRBJ1-2, reads GAGVSQSPSNKVTEKGKDVELRCDPISGHTALYWYRQSLGQGLEFLIYFQGNSAPDKSGLPSDRFSAERTGGSVSTLTIQRTQQEDSAVYLCASSSPLGLRYYGYTFGSGTRLTVV.